This TCR beta chain was sequenced in a study of cytomegalovirus exposure and HLA in healthy donors (dated by TCRdb to about 2017). A note on the overall study: An earlier analysis of a few hundred of the donors reported over 250 Gb of sequence data and roughly 120 million unique TCR beta sequences obtained from approximately 180 million T cells. Among about 370 genotyped donors of the cohort, an average of about 240,000 unique TCR beta nucleotide sequences was sequenced per donor, of which about 18% were non-productive. The study profiled the T cell repertoires of some 610 subjects by immunosequencing and related them to cytomegalovirus serostatus. Alongside the repertoire data, information on donor age, sex, ethnicity and CMV serostatus was compiled. The genetic ancestry cluster associated with self-reported Caucasian donors included 81% of the approximately 430 genotyped donors. The number of typed donors differed by locus: roughly 629-640 for A, B, C, DRB1 and DQB1; approximately 520 for DQA1; some 590 for DPA1; and about 470 for DPB1. A later genetic analysis used genome-wide SNP genotypes for 398 of the 666 donors, treating that subset as a discovery cohort. To study patterns of TCR occurrence, a later analysis re-analyzed previously published TCR beta repertoires from just over 650 donors and added high-resolution HLA genotyping. An early release covering 550 to 700 HLA-typed donors comprised approximately 300 gigabases of sequencing data and roughly 85 million unique TCR sequences. Every discovery cohort repertoire had been produced on one sequencing platform. In addition to the first cohort of 666 subjects, a separate validation cohort of 120 different subjects was used. High-throughput TCR immunosequencing, statistical association of individual TCRs with disease status, and machine learning were combined to predict cytomegalovirus infection status. In the later analysis, no new phenotypic data were used to find candidate immune exposures; instead, reliance was placed on TCR beta sequences and their occurrence across donors. The study was designed to test whether signatures of past pathogen exposure could be identified by cataloging public T cell receptors. An earlier analysis of more than 450 of the donors used high-throughput TCR beta sequencing to judge whether each TCR beta V gene segment behaved as functional or pseudogenic. Both class I and class II loci were covered by HLA typing, at four-digit resolution. A few DR-DQ haplotypes were treated as single units for association and clustering because of strong linkage in the cohort. Broad study findings and their caveats: Sequencing depth was assumed to be roughly uniform across donors in the presence/absence analyses, though that assumption may not hold. An association between a missense DCLRE1C variant and V-gene and J-gene trimming of TCR beta chains was found in a later genetic analysis and replicated in an independent cohort. This cohort had only TCR beta chains sequenced, and the lack of alpha or paired-chain data limited which features could be detected. In vitro tests confirmed that a few of the cytomegalovirus-associated TCR beta chains recognize cytomegalovirus antigens. The study gave a list of 150 to 200 TCR beta chains associated with cytomegalovirus. While some public TCRs were present in many individuals, most TCR sequences turned up only very rarely across donors. At a false discovery rate of 0.05, a later analysis linked 16,000 or so TCR beta sequences to specific HLA alleles. A further reported finding was that TCR beta sequences accurately predicted the HLA-A and HLA-B alleles for most subjects in the first cohort. The only immune exposure information available for the cohort was CMV serostatus. Because HLA typing was missing for some donors at each locus, association tests included only the typed subset. Because counts were too low, seventeen rarely observed V segments, including chromosome 9 orphons, were excluded from the earlier analysis of around 590 of the donors. In a later analysis, HLA-associated TCR beta chains were found to be more clonally expanded and to have lower generation probabilities than equally common non-associated chains. The 87-base-pair reads could not distinguish some IMGT-functional V segments, including TRBV6-2 and TRBV6-3, so those segments were excluded. Several of the top co-occurrence clusters appeared to be linked to parvovirus B19, influenza, CMV and Epstein-Barr virus, according to a later analysis. In a later analysis, the rate of TCR association differed among HLA loci, with DRB1 alleles having the most associated TCRs and HLA-C alleles having the fewest. In a later analysis, most CMV-associated TCR beta chains were found to appear HLA-restricted, with HLA associations seemingly driven largely by CMV exposure. It was suggested by the authors that the approach could potentially be generalized to other disease states and immunological phenotypes. Cytomegalovirus status was reported to be diagnosed by the classifier with high specificity and sensitivity in both the original and validation cohorts. Linkage disequilibrium might explain the correlated functional status among segregating V segments, but an unknown experimental factor could not be excluded. A group of highly shared sequence variants was considered likely to be a technical artifact of the sequencing pipeline. When HLA alleles, especially DR and DQ, strongly co-occurred, attributing TCR associations to individual alleles was difficult. A later genetic analysis reported fewer N-insertions in productive TCRs among donors in an Asian-associated ancestry cluster than the roughly 700-donor mean. In an earlier analysis of a few hundred of the donors, most TCR beta V segments were observed in productive rearrangements about 87% or about 30% of the time, broadly matching IMGT annotations.

With respect to this clone: Its cognate antigen has yet to be identified. One base away there is no much larger clone; base qualities are not given.

The cohort comprised more than 550 healthy bone marrow donors. At the time of sampling, every cohort member was nominally healthy, though immune exposures that went unrecorded were likely present. The donor was CMV seronegative and was included in the group of a few hundred seronegative cohort members. A peripheral blood sample was provided by each donor, and peripheral blood mononuclear cells were used for TCR beta sequencing. The Qiagen DNeasy Blood Extraction Kit was used to extract genomic DNA from the blood cell samples. According to the germline V gene (reference sequence), CDR1 reads GTSNPN and CDR2 reads SVGIG. From cysteine to phenylalanine, the CDR3 is 12 amino acids long. Of all the DNA, just the CDR3 is kept, 36 bases in frame from base 1. V is cut by 2 bases and J by 3 bases, and the space between the germline ends is 7 bases. The library was built by means of the immunoSEQ multiplex PCR assay. A mixture of 60 forward primers for TCR Vbeta segments and 13 reverse primers for TCR Jbeta segments was used in the multiplex PCR. The CDR3 region of rearranged TCR beta genes was amplified from genomic DNA by a multiplex PCR assay. The Illumina HiSeq System was used to sequence the amplified TCR beta libraries as 87-base-pair reads. As for the original processing: A later analysis tallied about 77 million unique TCR beta chains across the 666 repertoires, and 10 million to 11 million of those chains were shared by two or more donors. Raw reads were error-corrected and collapsed into unique sequences by a nearest-neighbor algorithm in which closely related sequences were merged to remove PCR and sequencing errors. V, D and J gene segments were assigned by aligning CDR3 sequences to IMGT reference sequences. For a sequence to be retained, at least a six-nucleotide match to both a V gene segment and a J gene segment was required. Rearrangements were classified as productive when the CDR3 lacked stop codons and remained in frame with V and J, and all other rearrangements were classified as non-productive. Following IMGT convention, CDR3 was defined as the stretch from the second conserved V-encoded cysteine up to the conserved J-encoded phenylalanine. The earlier analysis of about 610 of the donors excluded any sequence lacking an unambiguous match to a single V gene segment. In an earlier analysis of a few hundred of the donors, V segments were called functional above 56.7% productive rearrangements and were called segregating when the between-donor standard deviation exceeded 5%. A statistical classification framework was developed to diagnose cytomegalovirus status using the catalog of TCR beta chain sequences. In a later analysis, V and J genes were assigned by comparing TCR nucleotide sequences against IMGT/GENE-DB human TR gene sequences. Using the TCRdist pipeline, a later analysis assigned CDR3 sequences along with most-parsimonious VDJ recombination scenarios. In a later analysis, each TCR beta chain was defined by its CDR3 amino acid sequence together with its V-gene family, and reads lacking a unique V-gene family were excluded. A later analysis removed 592 highly shared, low-generation-probability nucleotide sequences to deal with suspected cross-contamination and a sequencing artifact. In a later analysis, a clonal expansion index was calculated for each public chain from normalized within-repertoire ranks of inferred template counts. In a later analysis, generation probabilities were computed with a VDJ recombination model fitted to out-of-frame rearrangements, and the resulting probabilities were checked against IGoR. Hypergeometric tests were used in a later analysis to score TCR-TCR, TCR-HLA and TCR-CMV co-occurrence, with a repertoire-size bias correction applied to the TCR pairs. False discovery rates were estimated in a later analysis by permuting HLA or CMV assignments 20 times. A later analysis grouped co-occurring TCRs with DBSCAN, adding TCRdist sequence similarity when clustering within HLA-allele-positive subsets. Co-occurrence clustering excluded repertoires with fewer than 30,000 or more than 120,000 public chains, plus five with anomalous nucleotide sharing. The table was pulled from immuneACCESS by TCRdb, which kept in-frame rearrangements only. Such tables lose some clones; where checked, under half of the loss comes from unresolved V genes, and the rest has no known cause. For V, J and clone size, that table is used; D and trimming come from the DNA. The sample records around 180,000 clones, about four fifths of which are singletons. Roughly 0.5% of the sample goes to the ten largest clones.

This sequence was found in a woman in her 50s in good health and CMV-seronegative. The chain uses TRBV30 and TRBJ2-5, and TRBD2 may be the D gene, going by 5 matching bases. Sequencing input: PBMCs. The nucleotides read TGTGCCTGGAGTCCAGCGGAAGAGACCCAGTACTTC. It translates as CAWSPAEETQYF.